Listed here are 21 T cell receptor beta chains from one sample, sequenced in a study of T cells in localized non-small cell lung cancer. Clones were sequenced by immunoSEQ multiplex PCR, and TCRdb holds only the in-frame ones, with some missing. The sample contains about 14,000 clones, 75% to 90% of which appear only once. Material: peripheral blood, obtained before any cancer treatment. These receptors all stem from a female donor aged 60 or older with stage I squamous cell lung carcinoma.

This chain connects TRBV5-8 to TRBJ1-2; possibly TRBD1 for D (6 bases). The germline V gene encodes CDR1 SGHTS and CDR2 YDEGEE. The CDR3 sequence is 12 residues long. Trimming cost V 2 bases and J 14 bases, with 16 bases left between them. The CDR3, as DNA: TGTGCCAGCAGCTTTAACCGGGGGCTTGAAACCTTC. It is translated as CASSFNRGLETF.

This chain connects TRBV7-2 to TRBJ1-1; D is ambiguous. Trimming took off 3 bases at V and 1 base at J, with 6 bases between the two ends. This CDR3 is built from 13 residues. Germline V lookup: CDR1 SGHTA, CDR2 FQGNSA. This chain's CDR3 is CASSFGRNTEAFF. The CDR3 DNA sequence: TGTGCCAGCAGCTTTGGACGGAACACTGAAGCTTTCTTT.

The chain has TRBV19 and TRBJ2-1, with D unclear. CDR3 length: 13 amino acids. V shed 5 bases and J shed 3 bases, with 8 bases lying between them. CDR1 is LNHDA, CDR2 SQIVND, per germline (reference sequence). The CDR3 DNA reads TGTGCCAGTAGTCGAGTGAACTACAATGAGCAGTTCTTC. This translates into CASSRVNYNEQFF. The whole variable domain, filled in from reference TRBV19 and TRBJ2-1, reads DGGITQSPKYLFRKEGQNVTLSCEQNLNHDAMYWYRQDPGQGLRLIYYSQIVNDFQKGDIAEGYSVSREKKESFPLTVTSAQKNPTAFYLCASSRVNYNEQFFGPGTRLTVL.

The chain links TRBV28 to TRBJ1-2; D remains unclear. CDR1 and CDR2 from the germline V gene are MDHEN and SYDVKM. The CDR3 is 14 amino acids. Trimming shortened V by 2 bases and J by 6 bases, and 13 bases separated the two germline ends. Written as DNA, the CDR3 is TGTGCCAGCAGTTTAAACAATAGGGAAAATGGCTACACCTTC. It encodes CASSLNNRENGYTF.

V and J are TRBV30 and TRBJ2-3; 7 nucleotides line up with TRBD2. Looked up from germline, CDR1 is GTSNPN and CDR2 is SVGIG (reference sequence). V lost 8 bases, J lost 0 bases, and 5 bases stayed unmatched. CDR3 length equals 13 residues. CDR3 protein: CAGLAASTDTQYF. The CDR3 DNA is TGTGCCGGCCTAGCGGCAAGCACAGATACGCAGTATTTT.

The J gene is TRBJ2-7, the V gene TRBV5-6; D may be TRBD1 or TRBD2 (5 bases each). Germline CDR1 and CDR2: SGHDT and YYEEEE. CDR3 length equals 13 residues. Trimming pared 2 bases from V and 2 bases from J, leaving 8 bases between. CDR3 residues: CASSLGTTYEQYF. CDR3 DNA: TGTGCCAGCAGCTTAGGGACGACCTACGAGCAGTACTTC. Full variable domain (missing parts from reference TRBV5-6 and TRBJ2-7): DAGVTQSPTHLIKTRGQQVTLRCSPKSGHDTVSWYQQALGQGPQFIFQYYEEEERQRGNFPDRFSGHQFPNYSSELNVNALLLGDSALYLCASSLGTTYEQYFGPGTRLTVT.

The V call is TRBV4-1, the J call TRBJ2-5; unclear D gene. The germline V gene has CDR1 MGHRA and CDR2 YSYEKL. Deletions cut 2 bases from V and 2 bases from J, with 6 bases between. There are 13 residues in the CDR3. CDR3: CASSQWQQETQYF. CDR3 sequence (DNA): TGCGCCAGCAGCCAATGGCAGCAAGAGACCCAGTACTTC.

The V gene is TRBV6-5, the J gene TRBJ1-1; 7 nucleotides match TRBD1. The CDR3 is 14 amino acids. Germline trimming cut 8 bases from V and 5 bases from J; bases unmatched to any gene: 11. CDR1 is MNHEY and CDR2 is SVGAGI in the germline V gene. The CDR3 DNA is TGTGCCAGCCGCCTAACAGGGGATAAAACTGAAGCTTTCTTT. It is translated as CASRLTGDKTEAFF.

This clone was found a few times. V is TRBV2 and J is TRBJ2-5; D is possibly TRBD2 (5 bases). CDR1 is SNHLY and CDR2 is FYNNEI in the germline V gene. The V end was cut by 6 bases, the J end by 1 base, with 12 bases between. The CDR3 length is 14 residues. The CDR3 is CASRALEVQETQYF. The CDR3 bases are TGTGCCAGCAGGGCACTAGAGGTCCAAGAGACCCAGTACTTC.

This clone was counted between two and nine times. The chain recombines TRBV7-9 with TRBJ2-7, with D hard to call. This CDR3 has 13 residues. Deletions cut 1 base from V and 7 bases from J, with 11 bases between. From germline, CDR1 is SEHNR and CDR2 FQNEAQ (reference sequence). CDR3 in amino acids: CASSLEIAREQYF. The DNA for the CDR3 is TGTGCCAGCAGCTTAGAAATAGCTCGGGAGCAGTACTTC. Looking up the rest from reference TRBV7-9 and TRBJ2-7 gives the full variable domain: DTGVSQNPRHKITKRGQNVTFRCDPISEHNRLYWYRQTLGQGPEFLTYFQNEAQLEKSRLLSDRFSAERPKGSFSTLEIQRTEQGDSAMYLCASSLEIAREQYFGPGTRLTVT.

The CDR3 region has the DNA TGTGCCAGCAGCAAAGGGGCGGGAGGAGGGTCGTGGGAGCAGTACTTC. Protein: CASSKGAGGGSWEQYF. This chain joins TRBV5-8 and TRBJ2-7, with 8 bases lining up with TRBD2. Unmatched junction bases numbered 16, after V lost 4 bases and J lost 7 bases. The CDR3 extends over 16 amino acids. Per the germline V gene, CDR1 is SGHTS and CDR2 is YDEGEE.

This sequence joins TRBV15 and TRBJ2-1, with 8 bases identical to TRBD2. The CDR3 extends over 15 amino acids. Trimming removed 5 bases from V and 1 base from J; junction bases left unmatched: 4. From germline, CDR1 is LNHNV and CDR2 YYDKDF (reference sequence). In DNA, the CDR3 is TGTGCCACCAGCCTTACTAGCGGTTCCTACAATGAGCAGTTCTTC. It encodes CATSLTSGSYNEQFF.

This clone was seen only once. The J gene is TRBJ2-7, the V gene TRBV7-9; D is possibly TRBD1 (6 bases). Germline V gene lookup returns CDR1 SEHNR and CDR2 FQNEAQ (reference sequence). The CDR3 runs to 14 residues. Trimming pared 3 bases from V and 4 bases from J, leaving 13 bases between. CDR3 sequence (DNA): TGTGCCAGCAGCTTCCCGGGACAAGAGTACGAGCAGTACTTC. This sequence encodes CASSFPGQEYEQYF. Supplemented by reference TRBV7-9 and TRBJ2-7, the full variable domain reads DTGVSQNPRHKITKRGQNVTFRCDPISEHNRLYWYRQTLGQGPEFLTYFQNEAQLEKSRLLSDRFSAERPKGSFSTLEIQRTEQGDSAMYLCASSFPGQEYEQYFGPGTRLTVT.

This chain uses TRBV10-3 with TRBJ2-7; D remains unclear. The CDR3 totals 12 residues. Trimming removed 3 bases at V and 9 bases at J, with 12 bases between. Germline assignment: CDR1 ENHRY and CDR2 SYGVKD. The CDR3 nucleotides are TGTGCCATCAGTGAAGCGAACAGAGTGCAGTACTTC. It encodes CAISEANRVQYF.

This clone was detected only a few times. The rearrangement links TRBV2 to TRBJ1-2; tentative D call: TRBD1 (5 bases). There are 14 residues in the CDR3. In germline, CDR1 is SNHLY, CDR2 FYNNEI. The germline V and J ends were trimmed by 3 bases and 8 bases, with 16 bases remaining between them. The CDR3 coding sequence is TGTGCCAGCAGTGACGTGGTAGGGGCAAGGGGCTACACCTTC. As protein: CASSDVVGARGYTF.

This clone was counted a single time. The chain combines TRBV7-2 with TRBJ1-1; TRBD1 matches 7 bases. After removal of 5 bases from V and 0 bases from J, the junction contained 15 bases not matched to a gene. Germline assignment: CDR1 SGHTA and CDR2 FQGNSA. The CDR3 is 18 residues long. The CDR3 DNA reads as TGTGCCAGCAGCCCTATCAATCCCAGACAGGGATTGAACACTGAAGCTTTCTTT. Its protein product is CASSPINPRQGLNTEAFF.

This chain joins TRBV6-5 and TRBJ2-7, with 7 bases lining up with TRBD1. This CDR3 has 16 amino acids. Germline-derived CDR1 and CDR2 are MNHEY and SVGAGI. J gave up 3 bases and V 4 bases, and 12 bases lay outside the gene matches. The CDR3 is CASSFGSQGYGYEQYF. CDR3 coding DNA: TGTGCCAGCAGTTTCGGCTCACAGGGGTATGGCTACGAGCAGTACTTC.

V gene TRBV7-7 combines with J gene TRBJ2-3, with 9 bases aligning to TRBD2. This CDR3 comprises 15 residues. Unmatched junction bases numbered 3, after V lost 5 bases and J lost 0 bases. CDR1 and CDR2 from the germline V gene are SSHAT and FNYEAQ (reference sequence). The CDR3 region has the DNA TGTGCCAGCAGCCGGACTAGCGAGAGCACAGATACGCAGTATTTT. This gives the protein CASSRTSESTDTQYF.

The chain carries TRBV4-2 and TRBJ1-6; weak D call: TRBD1 (5 bases). CDR3 length: 18 residues. Germline lookup yields CDR1 LGHNA and CDR2 YNFKEQ. The V end was cut by 1 base, the J end by 0 bases, with 13 bases between. This chain's CDR3 is CASSQGAGGSSYNSPLHF. CDR3 nucleotides: TGTGCCAGCAGCCAAGGGGCCGGGGGGAGCTCCTATAATTCACCCCTCCACTTT.

V usage is TRBV10-1 and J usage is TRBJ2-1; 10 bases fit TRBD2. CDR3 size: 16 residues. Germline V gene sequence: CDR1 WNHNN, CDR2 SYGVQD (reference sequence). V gave up 0 bases and J gave up 7 bases; unmatched junction bases: 6. This CDR3 reads CASSESAGGPMNEQFF. CDR3 DNA: TGCGCCAGCAGTGAGTCAGCGGGAGGGCCCATGAATGAGCAGTTCTTC.

The chain employs TRBV7-9 and TRBJ2-7, with D perhaps TRBD1 (6 bases). Germline-derived CDR1 and CDR2 are SEHNR and FQNEAQ (reference sequence). V lost 5 bases and J 6 bases, leaving 11 bases between the germline ends. CDR3 length equals 12 residues. CDR3 residues: CASSLDSREQYF. CDR3 in DNA: TGTGCCAGCAGCCTGGACAGCCGCGAGCAGTACTTC.